This T cell receptor (beta chain) was sequenced in a study of read filtering for tumor transcriptome and immune sequencing. This library used roughly 400 ng RNA and molecular barcoded adaptors spanning alpha/delta and beta/gamma chains. TCRdb recomputed calls from the reads with MiXCR, one row per CDR3 protein. The data contain about 50,000 distinct CDR3 sequences, around 20% of them singletons. After removal of 7 bases from V and 0 bases from J, the junction contained 9 bases not matched to a gene. CDR1 is MNHNS, CDR2 SASEGT, per germline. There are 17 residues in the CDR3. Specimen: a population of CD138-negative cells sorted from bone marrow. This sequence was found in a donor at least 40 years old with multiple myeloma. The chain joins TRBV6-1 to TRBJ1-5, with 10 nucleotides matching TRBD1. CDR3 DNA: TGTGCCAGCAAGAGACAGGGGGCAGTAATTAGCAATCAGCCCCAGCATTTT. It codes for CASKRQGAVISNQPQHF.